This entry is about one TCR beta chain. Its antigen is unknown. This sample is drawn from a study of CD8+ T cells in alopecia areata. Study details: Patients in the study were on tofacitinib for 6 to 18 months, then off it for 6 months.

CDR3 length equals 15 residues. V was pared by 6 bases and J by 2 bases, with 9 bases of the junction left unmatched. Germline V CDR1 and CDR2: SNHLY, FYNNEI. Treatment defined: oral pan-JAK inhibitor, 5-10 mg twice daily. RNA was isolated and reverse transcribed to cDNA, the sequencing template. Generated by immunoSEQ multiplex PCR, the TCRdb table keeps only in-frame clones and is missing some. The data show about 140,000 clones, with approximately 86% seen just once and around 13% held by the top ten. Whole-study findings and limits: Higher clonality than in normal scalp was seen in lesional scalp, especially alopecia totalis/universalis.

The material was CD8+ T cells sorted from blood, obtained at week 4, from a patient treated with tofacitinib. The rearrangement uses TRBV2 and TRBJ2-7; 8 bases align to TRBD1. The TCR comes from a human donor with alopecia areata. The CDR3 reads CASSPGQGRAYEQYF. Written as DNA, the CDR3 is TGTGCCAGCAGCCCTGGACAGGGCAGAGCCTACGAGCAGTACTTC. Based on the CDR3 plus reference TRBV2 and TRBJ2-7, the full variable domain is EPEVTQTPSHQVTQMGQEVILRCVPISNHLYFYWYRQILGQKVEFLVSFYNNEISEKSEIFDDQFSVERPDGSNFTLKIRSTKLEDSAMYFCASSPGQGRAYEQYFGPGTRLTVT.